This TCR beta chain was retrieved from a study of T cell changes during pregnancy in multiple sclerosis. CDR1 is MDHEN, CDR2 SYDVKM, per germline. The CDR3 is 13 amino acids. TCRdb's copy holds only in-frame clones and misses some; the assay was immunoSEQ multiplex PCR. Of roughly 60,000 clones listed, about 96% are singletons. A single count supports this clone. This clonotype originated in a female donor with multiple sclerosis, enrolled in a pregnancy study. This specimen consisted of CD8+ T cells from peripheral blood mononuclear cells, obtained after pregnancy. The rearrangement uses TRBV28 and TRBJ2-7; D perhaps matches TRBD2 (6 bases). CDR3 sequence reads: CVVGGEVVDEQYF. The CDR3 DNA is TGTGTTGTTGGCGGGGAGGTGGTCGACGAGCAGTACTTC.